These 27 T cell receptor beta chains were all obtained from the same sample, sequenced in a study of post-analysis software for immune sequencing data. Study-wide points: Controls showed lower frequencies than patients for 5 or 6 TRBV segments, and TRBV5-6, TRBV5-1 and TRBV20-1 were among these.

Their cognate antigens are unknown. Unique molecular identifiers were carried by the TCR beta cDNA libraries. TCRdb passed the PCR reads through MiXCR, listing each CDR3 protein once. In the table there are 750,000 to 950,000 distinct CDR3 sequences, approximately 53% of which are singletons. Sequenced sample: blood. The receptors derive from a girl aged 10-17 years with multiple sclerosis.

This chain uses TRBV7-9 with TRBJ2-4, with 7 bases that match TRBD1. Germline CDR1 is SEHNR and CDR2 is FQNEAQ (reference sequence). The CDR3 runs 17 residues. V trimming: 5 bases; J trimming: 0 bases; junction bases outside the gene matches: 10. CDR3 protein: CASSGGDSIVAKNIQYF. CDR3 sequence (DNA): TGTGCCAGCAGCGGTGGGGACAGCATCGTAGCCAAAAACATTCAGTACTTC.

The chain employs TRBV6-1 and TRBJ2-1; TRBD1 agrees at 8 bases. The ends lost 4 bases at V and 2 bases at J; junction bases unmatched: 10. Germline V lookup: CDR1 MNHNS, CDR2 SASEGT. This CDR3 is built from 17 residues. The chain's CDR3 is CASSASAAGGAYNEQFF. CDR3 in DNA: TGTGCCAGCAGTGCCTCGGCCGCAGGGGGCGCCTACAATGAGCAGTTCTTC.

The rearrangement uses TRBV7-3 and TRBJ2-3, with 7 bases that match TRBD1. The CDR3 is made up of 14 amino acids. Germline loops: CDR1 SGHTA, CDR2 FQGTGA. Trimming took 5 bases from V and 4 from J; bases not matched to a gene: 6. CDR3 coding DNA: TGTGCCAGCAGCCGGACAGGCTCCTCAGATACGCAGTATTTT. Translating it yields CASSRTGSSDTQYF. The complete variable domain, with remaining parts taken from reference TRBV7-3 and TRBJ2-3, reads GAGVSQTPSNKVTEKGKYVELRCDPISGHTALYWYRQSLGQGPEFLIYFQGTGAADDSGLPNDRFFAVRPEGSVSTLKIQRTERGDSAVYLCASSRTGSSDTQYFGPGTRLTVL.

The gene calls are TRBV12-3 or TRBV12-4 and TRBJ2-5; D call uncertain. The CDR3 spans 14 residues. Trimming cost V 1 base and J 4 bases, with 10 bases left between them. This chain's CDR3 is CASSLGRVGETQYF. CDR3 in DNA: TGTGCCAGCAGTTTAGGCCGCGTCGGAGAGACCCAGTACTTC.

There are a few counts of this clonotype. The chain carries TRBV12-3 or TRBV12-4 and TRBJ2-1; either TRBD1 or TRBD2 may fit D (5 bases each). Deletions cut 6 bases from V and 0 bases from J, with 12 bases between. The CDR3 is 15 residues long. This chain's CDR3 is CASSQGRRSYNEQFF. The CDR3 DNA reads as TGTGCCAGCAGCCAGGGACGGCGCTCCTACAATGAGCAGTTCTTC.

V gene TRBV5-4 combines with J gene TRBJ2-3; D perhaps matches TRBD2 (6 bases). Trimming removed 5 bases from V and 4 bases from J, with 8 bases in between. The CDR3 length is 12 residues. The germline V gene encodes CDR1 SGHNT and CDR2 YYREEE (reference sequence). The CDR3 nucleotides are TGTGCCAGCAGGCGGGGAGCAGATACGCAGTATTTT. It codes for CASRRGADTQYF.

The V and J genes are TRBV12-3 or TRBV12-4 and TRBJ2-7; 7 bases are a match to TRBD1. With 5 bases clipped from V and 0 bases from J, the junction kept 10 bases outside the gene matches. The CDR3 length is 16 residues. DNA for the CDR3: TGTGCCAGCAGTCCCATACAGGGGCTCAGCTCCTACGAGCAGTACTTC. Encoded protein: CASSPIQGLSSYEQYF.

The V gene is TRBV7-3, the J gene TRBJ1-2; 9 bases match TRBD1. CDR1 SGHTA and CDR2 FQGTGA come from the germline V gene. V was pared by 1 base and J by 4 bases, with 4 bases of the junction left unmatched. CDR3 length: 15 amino acids. Here the CDR3 DNA reads TGTGCCAGCAGCTTAAGGGGGACAGGGATCTATGGCTACACCTTC. This codes for CASSLRGTGIYGYTF.

The rearrangement uses TRBV5-1 and TRBJ1-2; TRBD1 matches 9 bases. Germline V gene sequence: CDR1 SGHRS, CDR2 YFSETQ. V was clipped by 0 bases and J by 8 bases; unmatched bases: 17. CDR3 size: 18 residues. In nucleotides, the CDR3 is TGCGCCAGCAGCTTGGTACCCCCAGGGACAGGGTCGTATGGGGGCTACACCTTC. This translates into CASSLVPPGTGSYGGYTF.

This clonotype was seen a handful of times. The chain is built from TRBV6-1 and TRBJ2-6; 12 bases fit TRBD1. The CDR3 has 19 amino acids. Germline V lookup: CDR1 MNHNS, CDR2 SASEGT. V trimming: 5 bases; J trimming: 2 bases; junction bases outside the gene matches: 10. This CDR3 reads CASSPGTGGFGAGANVLTF. The CDR3, as DNA: TGTGCCAGCAGTCCCGGGACAGGGGGCTTTGGCGCTGGGGCCAACGTCCTGACTTTC.

This clonotype was observed a few times. This chain links TRBV6-2 or TRBV6-3 with TRBJ2-1; D gene ambiguous. V dropped 5 bases and J dropped 2 bases, with 7 bases sitting between them. The CDR3 totals 13 residues. CDR1 MNHEY and CDR2 SVGEGT come from the germline V gene. CDR3: CASSDGPYNEQFF. CDR3 nucleotides: TGTGCCAGCAGTGACGGACCCTACAATGAGCAGTTCTTC.

This sequence joins TRBV7-8 and TRBJ2-7; D is possibly TRBD1 (6 bases). The V gene's germline CDR1 is SGHVS and CDR2 FQNEAQ. The length of the CDR3 is 16 residues. V shed 4 bases and J shed 7 bases, with 23 bases lying between them. CDR3 sequence reads: CASSSATIGTPSEQYF. The CDR3 DNA reads as TGTGCCAGCAGCTCTGCTACAATAGGGACACCGAGTGAGCAGTACTTC.

Only a few counts were recorded for this clonotype. The J gene is TRBJ2-5, the V gene TRBV7-9; tentative D call: TRBD1 (5 bases). This CDR3 comprises 17 residues. Germline loops: CDR1 SEHNR, CDR2 FQNEAQ (reference sequence). Trimming stripped 6 bases from V and 5 bases from J, with 25 bases between. The CDR3 DNA is TGTGCCAGCAGTCCTCTTGAGAGGAAGGGGCCGAAGGAGACCCAGTACTTC. It translates to CASSPLERKGPKETQYF.

CDR3 sequence reads: CASSPRGGAETQYF. Written as DNA, the CDR3 is TGTGCCAGCAGCCCTAGAGGGGGGGCAGAGACCCAGTACTTC. The V call is TRBV9, the J call TRBJ2-5; perhaps TRBD2 as D (7 bases). CDR1 is SGDLS, CDR2 YYNGEE, per germline. V was clipped by 4 bases and J by 4 bases, with 14 bases between them. The CDR3 is 14 amino acids.

The V and J genes are TRBV20-1 and TRBJ2-5; D ambiguous. The J call is doubtful: the DNA matches TRBJ2-7 better. This CDR3 is built from 14 residues. Germline V gives CDR1 DFQATT, CDR2 SNEGSKA (reference sequence). The CDR3 loop is CSARRGSFAYEQYF. In DNA, the CDR3 is TGCAGTGCTAGACGCGGTAGCTTTGCCTACGAGCAGTACTTC.

The chain has TRBV5-1 and TRBJ2-7; D might be TRBD1 or TRBD2, each matching 5 bases. The CDR3 sequence is 15 residues long. The germline gives CDR1 SGHRS, CDR2 YFSETQ. V lost 4 bases and J 3 bases, leaving 17 bases between the germline ends. CDR3 sequence reads: CASSPRGTDLYEQYF. The CDR3 DNA reads as TGCGCCAGCAGCCCCCGGGGCACCGACCTCTACGAGCAGTACTTC.

This chain joins TRBV12-3 or TRBV12-4 and TRBJ1-2; 8 bases fit TRBD1. CDR3 length: 15 residues. V shed 5 bases and J 4 bases; nucleotides not matched to a gene: 9. The CDR3 DNA is TGTGCCAGCAGTCCATCTCTCGGACAGGGCTATGGCTACACCTTC. It yields the protein CASSPSLGQGYGYTF.

V and J are TRBV20-1 and TRBJ2-1, with D maybe TRBD2 (5 bases). CDR3 size: 14 residues. The germline V gene has CDR1 DFQATT and CDR2 SNEGSKA (reference sequence). Between the trimmed V and J ends, which lost 6 bases and 0 bases, there was a span of 12 bases. CDR3 DNA: TGCAGTGCAATGAGAGGGAGCTCCTACAATGAGCAGTTCTTC. Translating gives CSAMRGSSYNEQFF.

The chain has TRBV15 and TRBJ2-1, with 11 bases matching TRBD2. Germline V gives CDR1 LNHNV, CDR2 YYDKDF (reference sequence). The CDR3 loop spans 19 amino acids. The V segment lost 4 bases and the J segment 7 bases; nucleotides outside the gene matches: 18. The CDR3 reads CATSTPTGIAGGRSNEQFF. CDR3 DNA sequence: TGTGCCACCAGCACTCCGACAGGAATAGCGGGGGGGCGGTCTAATGAGCAGTTCTTC.

The V and J genes are TRBV3-1 and TRBJ2-7; possible D gene TRBD2, 5 bases. This CDR3 has 16 amino acids. Trimming removed 3 bases at V and 3 bases at J, with 18 bases between. Germline values: CDR1 LGHDT, CDR2 YNNKEL (reference sequence). The CDR3 reads CASSQMTTGMDYEQYF. CDR3 DNA: TGTGCCAGCAGCCAGATGACAACGGGGATGGACTACGAGCAGTACTTC.

The rearrangement joins TRBV5-5 to TRBJ1-2; tentative D call: TRBD1 (6 bases). Germline V gene data show CDR1 as SGHKS and CDR2 as YYEKEE (reference sequence). Deletions cut 3 bases from V and 4 bases from J, with 16 bases between. The CDR3 sequence is 15 residues long. CDR3 nucleotide sequence: TGTGCCAGCAGCTCGGAAGTGGGGGCGCTCTATGGCTACACCTTC. Residues: CASSSEVGALYGYTF.

CDR3 sequence (DNA): TGCGCCAGCAGCTTGGAAACAGGATACACAGATACGCAGTATTTT. It translates to CASSLETGYTDTQYF. The chain combines TRBV5-1 with TRBJ2-3; possibly TRBD1 for D (5 bases). Trimming removed 0 bases from V and 2 bases from J, with 10 bases in between. Germline CDR1 is SGHRS and CDR2 is YFSETQ. The CDR3 covers 15 residues. The full variable domain, with the rest looked up from reference TRBV5-1 and TRBJ2-3, is KAGVTQTPRYLIKTRGQQVTLSCSPISGHRSVSWYQQTPGQGLQFLFEYFSETQRNKGNFPGRFSGRQFSNSRSEMNVSTLELGDSALYLCASSLETGYTDTQYFGPGTRLTVL.

The V gene is TRBV15, the J gene TRBJ2-7; possibly TRBD1 for D (6 bases). V shed 0 bases and J shed 2 bases, with 11 bases lying between them. Germline CDR1 reads LNHNV; CDR2 reads YYDKDF (reference sequence). The CDR3 spans 15 residues. The CDR3 reads CATSRDPQGTYEQYF. CDR3 coding DNA: TGTGCCACCAGCAGAGATCCACAGGGTACCTACGAGCAGTACTTC.

This chain uses TRBV20-1 with TRBJ2-3, with 7 bases matching TRBD2. V was clipped by 6 bases and J by 2 bases; unmatched bases: 8. The germline gives CDR1 DFQATT, CDR2 SNEGSKA (reference sequence). The length of the CDR3 is 14 residues. The CDR3: CSARTTSLTDTQYF. The CDR3 DNA sequence: TGCAGTGCCAGAACGACTAGCCTCACAGATACGCAGTATTTT.

This clonotype was counted a few times. This chain links TRBV20-1 with TRBJ2-3; 11 nucleotides line up with TRBD2. CDR3 length: 15 amino acids. The junction had 6 bases not matched to a gene; V was cut back by 5 bases and J by 2 bases. Per the germline V gene, CDR1 is DFQATT and CDR2 is SNEGSKA (reference sequence). The CDR3 loop is CSARLAGRLTDTQYF. Here the CDR3 DNA reads TGCAGTGCTCGACTAGCGGGAAGACTCACAGATACGCAGTATTTT.

In its sample, this clonotype was seen once. The V gene is TRBV7-3, the J gene TRBJ2-7, with 13 bases lining up with TRBD2. The last part of the DNA fits TRBJ2-1 better; the J call may be wrong. The CDR3 spans 18 residues. Germline CDR1 is SGHTA and CDR2 is FQGTGA. CDR3 amino acids: CASSLTSPGLAGSYEQFF. The CDR3 bases are TGTGCCAGCAGCTTAACGTCGCCGGGACTAGCGGGATCATATGAGCAGTTCTTC.

There are a few counts of this clonotype. The chain joins TRBV5-1 to TRBJ2-5; 10 bases are shared with TRBD2. This CDR3 contains 16 residues. The J segment lost 4 bases and the V segment lost 4 bases, leaving 10 bases of the junction unmatched. Germline loops: CDR1 SGHRS, CDR2 YFSETQ. DNA of the CDR3: TGCGCCAGCAGCCGGATTAGCGGGGGGCCAGGAGAGACCCAGTACTTC. Translation gives CASSRISGGPGETQYF.